The 19 T cell receptor beta chains presented below share a single source sample, sequenced in a study of cytomegalovirus exposure and HLA in healthy donors. PCR amplification relied on 60 Vbeta primers (plus 13 Jbeta primers). Here immunoSEQ multiplex PCR was the method, and the copy in TCRdb shows in-frame clones only, minus some. In the table there are 150,000 to 250,000 clones, about 80% of which are singletons. The sequenced sample consisted of PBMCs. The receptors here all came from a woman aged 30 to 39 in good health and CMV-seropositive.

The rearrangement uses TRBV6-1 and TRBJ1-5, with D perhaps TRBD1 (6 bases). The CDR3 contains 16 residues. CDR1 and CDR2 from the germline V gene are MNHNS and SASEGT. V lost 3 bases and J 0 bases, leaving 12 bases between the germline ends. The CDR3 here is CASSERDIFSNQPQHF. For the CDR3, the DNA is TGTGCCAGCAGTGAGAGGGACATTTTTAGCAATCAGCCCCAGCATTTT.

This clone was seen a single time. This rearrangement joins TRBV7-9 to TRBJ1-5; D call uncertain. With 5 bases removed from V and 0 bases from J, the gap between germline ends came to 11 bases. This CDR3 is 15 amino acids long. The germline V gene has CDR1 SEHNR and CDR2 FQNEAQ (reference sequence). DNA for the CDR3: TGTGCCAGCAGCCAGCTGGGAGGTAGCAATCAGCCCCAGCATTTT. It encodes CASSQLGGSNQPQHF.

The chain carries TRBV6-1 and TRBJ2-1; 10 nucleotides agree with TRBD2. The V segment lost 7 bases and the J segment 4 bases; nucleotides outside the gene matches: 4. The CDR3 covers 14 residues. The V gene's germline CDR1 is MNHNS and CDR2 SASEGT. CDR3 sequence reads: CASTSSGSYNEQFF. In DNA, the CDR3 is TGTGCCAGCACTTCTAGCGGGAGTTACAATGAGCAGTTCTTC.

The genes are TRBV7-2 and TRBJ1-3; no reliable D call. Germline CDR1 and CDR2: SGHTA and FQGNSA. This CDR3 is built from 15 residues. Trimming cost V 5 bases and J 0 bases, with 11 bases left between them. The CDR3 here is CASSPAGDSGNTIYF. The CDR3 bases are TGTGCCAGCAGCCCCGCCGGGGACTCTGGAAACACCATATATTTT. Full variable domain (remainder filled in from reference TRBV7-2 and TRBJ1-3): GAGVSQSPSNKVTEKGKDVELRCDPISGHTALYWYRQSLGQGLEFLIYFQGNSAPDKSGLPSDRFSAERTGGSVSTLTIQRTQQEDSAVYLCASSPAGDSGNTIYFGEGSWLTVV.

The rearrangement links TRBV29-1 to TRBJ2-1; D is possibly TRBD2 (6 bases). Germline lookup yields CDR1 SQVTM and CDR2 ANQGSEA. The CDR3 covers 15 residues. Trimming took 6 bases from V and 6 from J, leaving 21 bases between them. CDR3: CSVPRELDGANEQFF. The CDR3 nucleotides read TGCAGCGTCCCCCGGGAGTTAGACGGGGCCAATGAGCAGTTCTTC.

The chain has TRBV5-4 and TRBJ2-7; 9 bases match TRBD1. With 3 bases clipped from V and 2 bases from J, the junction kept 3 bases outside the gene matches. The CDR3 is 14 amino acids. The germline gives CDR1 SGHNT, CDR2 YYREEE (reference sequence). In DNA form, the CDR3 reads TGTGCCAGCAGCTCCCGGGACAGGGCCTACGAGCAGTACTTC. Translating it yields CASSSRDRAYEQYF. Complete variable domain (other parts from reference TRBV5-4 and TRBJ2-7): ETGVTQSPTHLIKTRGQQVTLRCSSQSGHNTVSWYQQALGQGPQFIFQYYREEENGRGNFPPRFSGLQFPNYSSELNVNALELDDSALYLCASSSRDRAYEQYFGPGTRLTVT.

V gene TRBV6-5 combines with J gene TRBJ1-5; 9 bases match TRBD1. V lost 4 bases and J lost 5; bases outside the gene matches: 9. This CDR3 region has 16 residues. CDR1 MNHEY and CDR2 SVGAGI come from the germline V gene. The CDR3 protein is CASSSLGDRGDQPQHF. The DNA for the CDR3 is TGTGCCAGCAGTTCCCTTGGAGACAGGGGGGATCAGCCCCAGCATTTT.

This clone was counted once. The J gene is TRBJ1-3, the V gene TRBV4-2; 10 bases are a match to TRBD1. The CDR3 runs 17 residues. Germline V gene data show CDR1 as LGHNA and CDR2 as YNFKEQ. J lost 2 bases, V lost 1 base, and 5 bases had no gene match. DNA for the CDR3: TGTGCCAGCAGCCAAGTCGACAGGGGGCATCCTGGAAACACCATATATTTT. Its protein product is CASSQVDRGHPGNTIYF.

The chain couples TRBV7-6 to TRBJ2-5; the D gene is possibly TRBD1 (6 bases). Germline V lookup: CDR1 SGHVS, CDR2 FNYEAQ. Trimming took off 5 bases at V and 2 bases at J, with 18 bases between the two ends. The CDR3 length is 16 residues. The CDR3 region has the DNA TGTGCCAGCAGCCCGCTCAGGGGCCAAGGTCAAGAGACCCAGTACTTC. Translation: CASSPLRGQGQETQYF.

The rearrangement uses TRBV5-1 and TRBJ2-5, with 9 bases identical to TRBD2. Germline CDR1 reads SGHRS; CDR2 reads YFSETQ. V dropped 3 bases and J dropped 4; count of bases not matched to a gene: 7. This CDR3 has 15 residues. CDR3 residues: CASSWGIAGAETQYF. CDR3 DNA sequence: TGCGCCAGCAGCTGGGGGATAGCGGGAGCAGAGACCCAGTACTTC. The variable domain in full, with the rest retrieved from reference TRBV5-1 and TRBJ2-5, is KAGVTQTPRYLIKTRGQQVTLSCSPISGHRSVSWYQQTPGQGLQFLFEYFSETQRNKGNFPGRFSGRQFSNSRSEMNVSTLELGDSALYLCASSWGIAGAETQYFGPGTRLLVL.

J is TRBJ1-4 and V is TRBV27; 10 bases agree with TRBD1. This CDR3 comprises 15 residues. CDR1 and CDR2 (germline): MNHEY, SMNVEV (reference sequence). J gave up 6 bases and V 5 bases, and 6 bases lay outside the gene matches. CDR3 loop: CASSLRQGADEKLFF. CDR3 bases: TGTGCCAGCAGTCTTCGACAGGGGGCGGATGAAAAACTGTTTTTT.

There are a few counts of this clone. V usage is TRBV13 and J usage is TRBJ2-7, with TRBD1 identical over 7 bases. The CDR3 spans 13 residues. Germline-derived CDR1 and CDR2 are PRHDT and FYEKMQ (reference sequence). J was trimmed by 1 base and V by 3 bases; bases with no gene match: 0. The CDR3 bases are TGTGCCAGCAGCTTGACAGGGTCCTACGAGCAGTACTTC. This sequence encodes CASSLTGSYEQYF.

This chain links TRBV11-3 with TRBJ2-3; D may be TRBD2 (5 bases). The V gene lost 0 bases and the J gene lost 2 bases, with 15 bases spanning the gap. Germline CDR1 reads SGHNT; CDR2 reads YENEEA. The CDR3 length is 17 residues. DNA for the CDR3: TGTGCCAGCAGCTTAGACCTAGTGGGAGAAACCACAGATACGCAGTATTTT. Translation: CASSLDLVGETTDTQYF.

This chain links TRBV7-2 with TRBJ2-4; 16 bases fit TRBD2. The CDR3 has 20 residues. Unmatched junction bases numbered 8, after V lost 0 bases and J lost 3 bases. Germline V gene lookup returns CDR1 SGHTA and CDR2 FQGNSA. In nucleotides, the CDR3 is TGTGCCAGCAGCTTAGCCGGGACTAGCGGGGGGGCTTCGGGCAAAAACATTCAGTACTTC. This sequence encodes CASSLAGTSGGASGKNIQYF.

The chain uses TRBV4-3 and TRBJ2-7; a possible D gene is TRBD2 (5 bases). Between the trimmed V and J ends, which lost 1 base and 3 bases, there was a span of 10 bases. The CDR3 length is 14 residues. Germline V gene sequence: CDR1 LGHNA, CDR2 YSLEER. The DNA of the CDR3 is TGCGCCAGCAGCCAAGGTCGGGGTTTCTACGAGCAGTACTTC. Translating it yields CASSQGRGFYEQYF.

The rearrangement links TRBV19 to TRBJ2-1; no clear D. V was cut by 3 bases and J by 7 bases, with 7 bases left in between. The germline gives CDR1 LNHDA, CDR2 SQIVND (reference sequence). The CDR3 contains 12 residues. CDR3 region: CASSMRLNEQFF. The CDR3 bases are TGTGCCAGTAGTATGCGGTTAAATGAGCAGTTCTTC.

The chain carries TRBV5-1 and TRBJ1-2, with D unresolved. The CDR3 has 19 residues. V was clipped by 2 bases and J by 0 bases, with 23 bases between them. Looked up from germline, CDR1 is SGHRS and CDR2 is YFSETQ. The CDR3 DNA reads TGCGCCAGCAGCTTTTCAAGTACACAGTTACAGTTAACTAACTATGGCTACACCTTC. It yields the protein CASSFSSTQLQLTNYGYTF.

Only one count was recorded for this clone. This chain joins TRBV4-1 and TRBJ2-7; 10 positions agree with TRBD2. Trimming took 2 bases from V and 0 from J; bases not matched to a gene: 1. Germline V gene data show CDR1 as MGHRA and CDR2 as YSYEKL. The CDR3 is made up of 15 amino acids. CDR3 loop: CASSQTSGVSYEQYF. The CDR3 DNA follows: TGCGCCAGCAGCCAAACTAGCGGGGTCTCCTACGAGCAGTACTTC.

This clone turned up a few times. The chain recombines TRBV28 with TRBJ2-2, with TRBD1 matching 9 bases. CDR1 is MDHEN and CDR2 is SYDVKM in the germline V gene. V trimming: 8 bases; J trimming: 5 bases; junction bases outside the gene matches: 6. The CDR3 covers 14 residues. The CDR3 protein is CASETGGGTGELFF. For the CDR3, the DNA is TGTGCCAGCGAAACAGGGGGCGGTACCGGGGAGCTGTTTTTT. The full variable domain, in which reference TRBV28 and TRBJ2-2 provide the parts outside the CDR3, is DVKVTQSSRYLVKRTGEKVFLECVQDMDHENMFWYRQDPGLGLRLIYFSYDVKMKEKGDIPEGYSVSREKKERFSLILESASTNQTSMYLCASETGGGTGELFFGEGSRLTVL.